These 32 T cell receptor beta chains were sequenced from one sample in a study of pediatric ulcerative colitis. TCRdb's copy holds only in-frame clones and misses some; the assay was immunoSEQ multiplex PCR. The sample comprises about 36,000 clones, around four fifths of which are singletons, and roughly 24% rests with the top ten. The sequenced material came from blood. These receptor sequences come from a girl aged 5-17 years with moderate ulcerative colitis.

The chain links TRBV2 to TRBJ2-7; maybe TRBD2 (6 bases). This CDR3 region has 18 residues. The germline CDR1 and CDR2 sequences are SNHLY and FYNNEI. Trimming removed 2 bases at V and 0 bases at J, with 20 bases between. CDR3 protein: CASSEFFGGGTDSYEQYF. The DNA for the CDR3 is TGTGCCAGCAGTGAATTTTTCGGGGGAGGAACCGACTCCTACGAGCAGTACTTC.

This chain links TRBV7-2 with TRBJ2-4; 13 bases are shared with TRBD2. Germline CDR1 reads SGHTA; CDR2 reads FQGNSA. This CDR3 has 19 amino acids. The J segment lost 4 bases and the V segment lost 7 bases, leaving 16 bases of the junction unmatched. The CDR3 DNA follows: TGTGCCAGCACCCTTCAACCCCGACTAGCGGGGGGCAAAAAAAACATTCAGTACTTC. Protein: CASTLQPRLAGGKKNIQYF.

The V call is TRBV11-2, the J call TRBJ1-1; D remains ambiguous. This CDR3 has 13 amino acids. V dropped 3 bases and J dropped 4 bases, with 9 bases sitting between them. The germline V gene encodes CDR1 SGHAT and CDR2 FQNNGV. CDR3 sequence reads: CASSFAEPTEAFF. CDR3 nucleotides: TGTGCCAGCAGCTTCGCGGAGCCCACTGAAGCTTTCTTT.

The chain is built from TRBV10-3 and TRBJ2-5; the D gene is possibly TRBD2 (5 bases). The germline V gene has CDR1 ENHRY and CDR2 SYGVKD. This CDR3 contains 15 residues. The ends were cut back, 8 bases at V and 2 bases at J, with 18 bases in the middle. The CDR3 coding sequence is TGTGCCATCTCCGGGGAGCTGCGGAAACAAGAGACCCAGTACTTC. This encodes CAISGELRKQETQYF.

DNA for the CDR3: TGTGCCAGCAGAGTTTGGGGCGGAGGGGAGACCCAGTACTTC. Protein product: CASRVWGGGETQYF. This chain connects TRBV27 to TRBJ2-5, with D possibly matching TRBD2 (6 bases). The CDR3 spans 14 residues. The germline V gene has CDR1 MNHEY and CDR2 SMNVEV (reference sequence). Trimming removed 6 bases at V and 5 bases at J, with 16 bases between.

This clone was picked up a small number of times. The chain uses TRBV6-1 and TRBJ1-5; 8 bases match TRBD1. The CDR3 is made up of 14 amino acids. Germline CDR1 is MNHNS and CDR2 is SASEGT. J gave up 7 bases and V 4 bases, and 6 bases lay outside the gene matches. The DNA for the CDR3 is TGTGCCAGCAGTGGAGACAGGGGAGGACAGCCCCAGCATTTT. Protein sequence: CASSGDRGGQPQHF.

This sequence joins TRBV30 and TRBJ2-7; no clear D. CDR3 size: 12 residues. CDR1 and CDR2 from the germline V gene are GTSNPN and SVGIG (reference sequence). V gave up 0 bases and J gave up 2 bases, with 5 bases separating them. The CDR3 region has the DNA TGTGCCTGGAGTGTTGGGGCCTACGAGCAGTACTTC. Its protein is CAWSVGAYEQYF.

V usage is TRBV27 and J usage is TRBJ1-1; D gene uncertain. Germline CDR1 is MNHEY and CDR2 is SMNVEV (reference sequence). V shed 4 bases and J shed 1 base, with 7 bases lying between them. The CDR3 consists of 13 residues. The CDR3 region is CASSYVRNTEAFF. CDR3 DNA: TGTGCCAGCAGTTACGTGAGGAACACTGAAGCTTTCTTT.

This clone has just one count. This sequence joins TRBV13 and TRBJ1-3, with TRBD1 as a possible D gene (6 bases). With 2 bases removed from V and 6 bases from J, the gap between germline ends came to 11 bases. The CDR3 loop spans 14 amino acids. Germline CDR1 is PRHDT and CDR2 is FYEKMQ (reference sequence). The chain's CDR3 is CASSLRGIENTIYF. The CDR3 DNA sequence: TGTGCCAGCAGCTTAAGGGGGATCGAAAACACCATATATTTT.

The chain couples TRBV5-4 to TRBJ2-5, with TRBD2 identical over 14 bases. The germline V gene encodes CDR1 SGHNT and CDR2 YYREEE (reference sequence). The length of the CDR3 is 16 residues. J lost 4 bases, V lost 4 bases, and 6 bases had no gene match. The CDR3 region is CASSRLAGGLRETQYF. CDR3 nucleotide sequence: TGTGCCAGCAGCAGACTAGCGGGAGGGTTAAGAGAGACCCAGTACTTC.

The J gene is TRBJ2-1, the V gene TRBV27, with D possibly being TRBD1 or TRBD2 (5 bases each). V gave up 9 bases and J gave up 6 bases, with 12 bases separating them. This CDR3 comprises 12 residues. The V gene's germline CDR1 is MNHEY and CDR2 SMNVEV (reference sequence). CDR3 residues: CASGGHSNEQFF. For the CDR3, the DNA is TGTGCCAGTGGAGGACACTCCAATGAGCAGTTCTTC.

This chain uses TRBV14 with TRBJ1-3; unclear D gene. Germline loops: CDR1 SGHDN, CDR2 FVKESK. Trimming removed 1 base from V and 0 bases from J, with 10 bases in between. This CDR3 comprises 16 residues. The CDR3 here is CASSQASTDSGNTIYF. The CDR3, as DNA: TGTGCCAGCAGCCAAGCCTCTACAGACTCTGGAAACACCATATATTTT.

The chain uses TRBV11-2 and TRBJ2-7; D is ambiguous. Germline CDR1 and CDR2: SGHAT and FQNNGV. The CDR3 extends over 11 amino acids. V was cut by 5 bases and J by 5 bases, with 7 bases left in between. In DNA form, the CDR3 reads TGTGCCAGCAGCCTCAGTCACGAGCAGTACTTC. Its protein is CASSLSHEQYF.

CDR3 loop: CASSLLLGTEAFF. CDR3 nucleotides: TGTGCCAGCAGCTTGCTCTTGGGAACTGAAGCTTTCTTT. The chain uses TRBV7-9 and TRBJ1-1; D gene uncertain. This CDR3 is built from 13 residues. With 3 bases removed from V and 5 bases from J, the gap between germline ends came to 10 bases. Per germline, CDR1 SEHNR and CDR2 FQNEAQ (reference sequence).

V is TRBV13 and J is TRBJ2-2, with D perhaps matching TRBD1 (5 bases). The CDR3 contains 19 residues. Germline lookup yields CDR1 PRHDT and CDR2 FYEKMQ (reference sequence). Trimming pared 5 bases from V and 6 bases from J, leaving 28 bases between. The CDR3 nucleotides are TGTGCCAGCAGCGCCTCCCCCAAACAGGTCCCCTTTGGGGCCGGGGAGCTGTTTTTT. Translation: CASSASPKQVPFGAGELFF.

The chain uses TRBV7-6 and TRBJ2-1; D is possibly TRBD1 or TRBD2 (6 bases each). Trimming removed 0 bases at V and 8 bases at J, with 11 bases between. The germline CDR1 and CDR2 sequences are SGHVS and FNYEAQ. CDR3 size: 14 residues. The DNA of the CDR3 is TGTGCCAGCAGCTTAGCCCCAGGGGAGGATGAGCAGTTCTTC. It encodes CASSLAPGEDEQFF.

The chain employs TRBV6-1 and TRBJ2-3; weak D call: TRBD1 (5 bases). V was shortened by 0 bases and J by 4 bases, with 11 bases between the two germline ends. Germline values: CDR1 MNHNS, CDR2 SASEGT. CDR3 size: 15 residues. The CDR3 is CASSEAGWGADTQYF. The CDR3 nucleotides are TGTGCCAGCAGTGAAGCTGGGTGGGGCGCAGATACGCAGTATTTT.

The rearrangement joins TRBV6-1 to TRBJ1-5; tentative D call: TRBD1 (5 bases). V lost 2 bases to trimming and J lost 4 bases, with 9 bases between them. The germline CDR1 and CDR2 sequences are MNHNS and SASEGT. The CDR3 runs 14 residues. CDR3 nucleotides: TGTGCCAGCAGTGAACTGGGACTTAATCAGCCCCAGCATTTT. Its translation is CASSELGLNQPQHF.

Notes on this clone: One junction end disagrees with the germline gene, perhaps due to a read error. The rearrangement links TRBV7-7 to TRBJ2-7; 8 nucleotides align to TRBD1. Germline V CDR1 and CDR2: SSHAT, FNYEAQ (reference sequence). This CDR3 has 14 residues. CDR3 coding DNA: TGCGCCAGCAGCCAGGGGGACAGGTCCTACGAGCAGTACTTC. It is translated as CASSQGDRSYEQYF.

V gene TRBV5-4 combines with J gene TRBJ1-2; 8 nucleotides agree with TRBD1. The V gene's germline CDR1 is SGHNT and CDR2 YYREEE (reference sequence). J lost 12 bases, V lost 4 bases, and 8 bases had no gene match. This CDR3 contains 12 residues. The CDR3 DNA follows: TGTGCCAGCAGCACACAGGGGGAGGAGGACACCTTC. It specifies CASSTQGEEDTF. Supplemented by reference TRBV5-4 and TRBJ1-2, the full variable domain reads ETGVTQSPTHLIKTRGQQVTLRCSSQSGHNTVSWYQQALGQGPQFIFQYYREEENGRGNFPPRFSGLQFPNYSSELNVNALELDDSALYLCASSTQGEEDTFGSGTRLTVV.

This clone was detected a few times. CDR3 region: CASSRQSSYNSPLHF. DNA for the CDR3: TGTGCCAGCAGCCGACAGAGCTCCTATAATTCACCCCTCCACTTT. The chain joins TRBV6-5 to TRBJ1-6, with D perhaps matching TRBD1 (5 bases). Trimming took off 6 bases at V and 0 bases at J, with 9 bases between the two ends. The germline V gene encodes CDR1 MNHEY and CDR2 SVGAGI. CDR3 size: 15 residues.

The chain has TRBV5-1 and TRBJ1-1, with D possibly being TRBD1 (5 bases). The CDR3 length is 13 residues. With 5 bases removed from V and 6 bases from J, the gap between germline ends came to 14 bases. Germline V CDR1 and CDR2: SGHRS, YFSETQ. The CDR3 loop reads CASSPGTSPEAFF. The CDR3 bases are TGCGCCAGCAGTCCCGGGACTTCGCCTGAAGCTTTCTTT.

This clone was observed a handful of times. The chain joins TRBV10-3 to TRBJ1-1; TRBD1 might be the D (5 bases). Germline V gene data show CDR1 as ENHRY and CDR2 as SYGVKD. The CDR3 is 13 residues long. The V end lost 6 bases, the J end lost 2 bases, and 10 bases lay between the germline ends. The CDR3 loop is CAIRGTDNTEAFF. CDR3 coding DNA: TGTGCCATCAGGGGGACGGATAACACTGAAGCTTTCTTT.

The chain couples TRBV10-3 to TRBJ2-7; D is uncertain. CDR1 is ENHRY and CDR2 is SYGVKD in the germline V gene. V lost 8 bases to trimming and J lost 3 bases, with 17 bases between them. This CDR3 region has 14 residues. CDR3 DNA: TGTGCCATCGCCACAGTAAACTCTGACTACGAGCAGTACTTC. Protein product: CAIATVNSDYEQYF.

The V gene is TRBV5-1, the J gene TRBJ2-7; D possibly corresponds to TRBD1 (6 bases). Germline CDR1 is SGHRS and CDR2 is YFSETQ. The CDR3 is made up of 12 amino acids. V was shortened by 3 bases and J by 6 bases, with 10 bases between the two germline ends. CDR3 DNA: TGCGCCAGCAGCTACCCAGGGGCCGAGCAGTACTTC. Protein sequence: CASSYPGAEQYF.

This chain uses TRBV28 with TRBJ1-2, with D unresolved. The CDR3 has 14 residues. The ends were cut back, 5 bases at V and 4 bases at J, with 14 bases in the middle. Germline values: CDR1 MDHEN, CDR2 SYDVKM. CDR3 DNA: TGTGCCAGCAGTCTTACCCGGGAATCCTATGGCTACACCTTC. This translates into CASSLTRESYGYTF.

This clone was recorded once. The chain is built from TRBV4-2 and TRBJ2-7; 9 nucleotides match TRBD1. V shed 0 bases, J shed 3 bases, and the junction held 12 bases outside the gene matches. Germline CDR1 reads LGHNA; CDR2 reads YNFKEQ. The CDR3 covers 18 residues. Here the CDR3 DNA reads TGTGCCAGCAGCCAAGATTTAAGAGGACAGGGGAGTTTCTACGAGCAGTACTTC. Its protein is CASSQDLRGQGSFYEQYF.

The V gene is TRBV6-1, the J gene TRBJ2-3, with D perhaps assigned TRBD1 or TRBD2 (5 bases each). Trimming removed 5 bases at V and 0 bases at J, with 9 bases between. The length of the CDR3 is 14 residues. Germline CDR1 reads MNHNS; CDR2 reads SASEGT. Here the CDR3 DNA reads TGTGCCAGCAGTCTCGAGGGGAGCACAGATACGCAGTATTTT. Amino acid sequence: CASSLEGSTDTQYF.

This chain joins TRBV12-5 and TRBJ2-3; no definite D call. CDR3 length: 15 residues. Germline V gene lookup returns CDR1 LGHNT and CDR2 FRNRAP. V was shortened by 3 bases and J by 4 bases, with 14 bases between the two germline ends. The CDR3: CASGFWGIGADTQYF. The CDR3 coding sequence is TGTGCTAGTGGTTTCTGGGGAATCGGCGCAGATACGCAGTATTTT.

This CDR3 reads CASSLEGLSYNEQFF. CDR3 nucleotide sequence: TGTGCCAGCAGCTTGGAGGGACTATCCTACAATGAGCAGTTCTTC. This chain uses TRBV7-9 with TRBJ2-1; 7 nucleotides agree with TRBD2. The length of the CDR3 is 15 residues. Germline V gene sequence: CDR1 SEHNR, CDR2 FQNEAQ (reference sequence). The trim removed 3 bases at V and 1 base at J, leaving 3 bases unmatched.

The rearrangement links TRBV11-2 to TRBJ1-6; TRBD1 matches 7 bases. Germline loops: CDR1 SGHAT, CDR2 FQNNGV. The V and J ends lost 2 bases and 10 bases, in that order; junction bases with no gene match: 11. The CDR3 extends over 16 amino acids. In nucleotides, the CDR3 is TGTGCCAGCAGCTTAACAAACAGGGGAGGGCGGTCACCCCTCCACTTT. This codes for CASSLTNRGGRSPLHF.

This chain connects TRBV7-8 to TRBJ1-4; D remains unclear. The CDR3 spans 13 residues. The V end was cut by 9 bases, the J end by 7 bases, with 15 bases between. Germline CDR1 SGHVS, CDR2 FQNEAQ. CDR3 sequence reads: CASSSGPSEKLFF. For the CDR3, the DNA is TGTGCCAGTAGTTCGGGTCCCAGTGAAAAACTGTTTTTT.